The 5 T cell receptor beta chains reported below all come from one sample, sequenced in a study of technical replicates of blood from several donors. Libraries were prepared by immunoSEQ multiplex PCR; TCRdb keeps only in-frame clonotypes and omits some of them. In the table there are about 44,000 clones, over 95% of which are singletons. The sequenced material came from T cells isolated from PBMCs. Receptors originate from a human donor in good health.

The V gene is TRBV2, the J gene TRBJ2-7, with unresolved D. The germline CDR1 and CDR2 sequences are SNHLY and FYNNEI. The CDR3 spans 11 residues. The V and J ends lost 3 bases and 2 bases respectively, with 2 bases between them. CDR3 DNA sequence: TGTGCCAGCAGTGATACCTACGAGCAGTACTTC. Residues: CASSDTYEQYF.

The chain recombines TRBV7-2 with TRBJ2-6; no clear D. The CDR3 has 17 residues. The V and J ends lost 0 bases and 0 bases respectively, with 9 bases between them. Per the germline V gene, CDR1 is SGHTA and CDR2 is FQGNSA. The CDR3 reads CASSLASVSSGANVLTF. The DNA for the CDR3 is TGTGCCAGCAGCTTAGCCTCGGTTTCCTCTGGGGCCAACGTCCTGACTTTC. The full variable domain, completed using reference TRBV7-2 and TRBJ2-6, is GAGVSQSPSNKVTEKGKDVELRCDPISGHTALYWYRQSLGQGLEFLIYFQGNSAPDKSGLPSDRFSAERTGGSVSTLTIQRTQQEDSAVYLCASSLASVSSGANVLTFGAGSRLTVL.

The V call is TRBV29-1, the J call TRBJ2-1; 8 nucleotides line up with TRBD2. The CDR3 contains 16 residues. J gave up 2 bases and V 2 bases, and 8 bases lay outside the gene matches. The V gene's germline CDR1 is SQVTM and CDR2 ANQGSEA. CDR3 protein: CSVELAAGDTYNEQFF. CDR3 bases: TGCAGCGTTGAATTGGCAGCGGGAGACACCTACAATGAGCAGTTCTTC.

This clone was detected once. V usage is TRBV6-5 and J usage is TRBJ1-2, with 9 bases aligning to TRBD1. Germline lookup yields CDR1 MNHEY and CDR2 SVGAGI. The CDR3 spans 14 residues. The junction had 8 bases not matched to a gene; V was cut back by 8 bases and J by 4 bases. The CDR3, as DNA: TGTGCCAGCCACGCTACAGGGGGCGTCTATGGCTACACCTTC. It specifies CASHATGGVYGYTF.

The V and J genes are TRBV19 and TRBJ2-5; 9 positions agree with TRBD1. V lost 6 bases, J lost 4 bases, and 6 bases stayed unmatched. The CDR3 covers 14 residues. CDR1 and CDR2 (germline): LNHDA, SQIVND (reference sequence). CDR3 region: CASSRKGQGETQYF. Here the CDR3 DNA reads TGTGCCAGTAGCCGAAAGGGACAGGGAGAGACCCAGTACTTC.